These 7 T cell receptor beta chains were all obtained from the same sample, sequenced in a study of T cells in Graves' hyperthyroidism and ophthalmopathy. Regions amplified from RNA transcripts were the TCR beta CDR3 regions. During a first-round RT-PCR of the TCR CDR3, the HTBI primer set was used. A single record per CDR3 protein comes from TCRdb applying MiXCR to the multiplex PCR reads. The sample shows under 350,000 distinct CDR3 sequences, 18% of them seen only once. Input material: blood. Receptors were obtained from a woman aged 50 to 65 with Graves' hyperthyroidism.

In its sample, this clonotype was seen a few times. The chain joins TRBV5-1 to TRBJ1-4; TRBD1 agrees at 7 bases. V lost 5 bases to trimming and J lost 10 bases; unmatched junction nucleotides: 14. Germline V lookup: CDR1 SGHRS, CDR2 YFSETQ. The CDR3 contains 15 residues. The CDR3 reads CASSSTGTASGKLFF. CDR3 in DNA: TGCGCCAGCAGTTCCACCGGGACAGCGTCGGGAAAACTGTTTTTT. Full variable domain (rest looked up from reference TRBV5-1 and TRBJ1-4): KAGVTQTPRYLIKTRGQQVTLSCSPISGHRSVSWYQQTPGQGLQFLFEYFSETQRNKGNFPGRFSGRQFSNSRSEMNVSTLELGDSALYLCASSSTGTASGKLFFGSGTQLSVL.

In this sample, this clonotype turned up a few times. J is TRBJ1-1 and V is TRBV5-5, with 7 bases fitting TRBD1. This CDR3 spans 14 amino acids. Germline V gene lookup returns CDR1 SGHKS and CDR2 YYEKEE (reference sequence). Trimming at V came to 4 bases and at J to 2 bases, leaving 5 bases not matched to a gene. In DNA form, the CDR3 reads TGTGCCAGCAGCAAAGGGGGCCTTAACACTGAAGCTTTCTTT. As protein: CASSKGGLNTEAFF.

A remark on this clonotype: One junction end does not reproduce the germline sequence, and a read error may be involved. The V and J genes are TRBV24-1 and TRBJ2-7, with 7 bases matching TRBD1. CDR3 length: 16 residues. Looked up from germline, CDR1 is KGHDR and CDR2 is SFDVKD. CDR3 sequence: CDTSDPTGTARGEQYF. The CDR3 DNA reads as TGTGACACCAGTGATCCGACCGGGACAGCAAGAGGCGAGCAGTACTTC.

The CDR3 region is CASSQRRRSGTAEAFF. CDR3 DNA: TGTGCCAGCAGCCAGAGGAGAAGGAGCGGGACAGCTGAAGCTTTCTTT. The chain has TRBV3-1 and TRBJ1-1; 7 nucleotides align to TRBD1. This CDR3 contains 16 residues. CDR1 is LGHDT and CDR2 is YNNKEL in the germline V gene (reference sequence). The J segment lost 6 bases and the V segment lost 3 bases, leaving 13 bases of the junction unmatched.

Points on this clonotype: Germline and junction disagree at one end, which may indicate a read error. This chain uses TRBV2 with TRBJ1-2; weak D call: TRBD1 (6 bases). The length of the CDR3 is 11 residues. Germline V gene data show CDR1 as SNHLY and CDR2 as FYNNEI. CDR3 region: CASSDIGGVHF. Here the CDR3 DNA reads TGTGCCAGCAGTGATATCGGGGGCGTACACTTC. Based on the CDR3 plus reference TRBV2 and TRBJ1-2, the full variable domain is EPEVTQTPSHQVTQMGQEVILRCVPISNHLYFYWYRQILGQKVEFLVSFYNNEISEKSEIFDDQFSVERPDGSNFTLKIRSTKLEDSAMYFCASSDIGGVHFGSGTRLTVV.

The sample holds many counts of this clonotype. The CDR3: CASSFTDIHEQYF. CDR3 coding DNA: TGTGCCAGCAGTTTTACGGACATCCACGAGCAGTACTTC. The chain links TRBV27 to TRBJ2-7; maybe TRBD1 (5 bases). V was trimmed by 3 bases and J by 5 bases, leaving 11 bases between them. Germline V gives CDR1 MNHEY, CDR2 SMNVEV (reference sequence). The CDR3 is 13 residues long.

Many counts were recorded for this clonotype. The V and J genes are TRBV11-2 and TRBJ1-6; D gene unclear. The CDR3 has 14 amino acids. Germline assignment: CDR1 SGHAT and CDR2 FQNNGV. V lost 8 bases and J 8 bases, leaving 16 bases between the germline ends. The CDR3 DNA reads TGTGCCAGCGGATCCTCTATCACGCATTCACCCCTCCACTTT. It translates to CASGSSITHSPLHF.